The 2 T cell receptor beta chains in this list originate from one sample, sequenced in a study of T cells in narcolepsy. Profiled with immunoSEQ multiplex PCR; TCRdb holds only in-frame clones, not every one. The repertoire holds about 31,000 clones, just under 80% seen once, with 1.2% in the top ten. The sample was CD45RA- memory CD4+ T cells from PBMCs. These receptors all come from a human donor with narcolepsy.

CDR3 DNA sequence: TGCGCCAGCAAATTGGATTCTAGCGTAGATACGCAGTATTTT. The encoded protein is CASKLDSSVDTQYF. The rearrangement uses TRBV5-1 and TRBJ2-3; perhaps TRBD2 as D (6 bases). V shed 6 bases and J shed 5 bases, with 16 bases lying between them. The CDR3 is 14 amino acids. The V gene's germline CDR1 is SGHRS and CDR2 YFSETQ.

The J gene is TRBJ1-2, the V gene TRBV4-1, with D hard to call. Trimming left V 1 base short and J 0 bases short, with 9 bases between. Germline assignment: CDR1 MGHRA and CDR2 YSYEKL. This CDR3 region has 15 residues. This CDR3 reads CASSQAEAANYGYTF. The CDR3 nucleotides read TGCGCCAGCAGCCAAGCGGAGGCCGCTAACTATGGCTACACCTTC.